This T cell receptor beta chain comes out of a study of T cell responses to AZD1222 COVID-19 vaccine (dated by TCRdb to the early 2020s). Study-wide context: Because spike-specific TCR depth and breadth did not differ between the two schedules, AZD1222 recipients who got a second dose at roughly 4 weeks were pooled with those who got a second dose at roughly 12 weeks. Enrollment into the trials was organized by age into subgroups of 18-55, 56-69 and 70-plus years, and those subgroups contained approximately 160, 26 and 62 TCR-sequenced participants, respectively. TCR sequencing was performed for fewer than 250 trial participants, of whom 207 were given two doses of AZD1222 and some 26 were given two doses of MenACWY control vaccine. Study-wide findings and limitations: Because no day 14 peak-response samples were available, repertoires were characterized only after the peak T cell response. The whole spike protein was spanned by vaccine-associated CD4 TCRs, and dominant responses were seen in regions 160-218 and 743-854. Only five to seven AZD1222 recipients were SARS-CoV-2 seropositive at baseline, limiting conclusions about previously exposed vaccinees. Participants were mostly white British, with more females than males. The authors suggested clonal diversity may have been underestimated. After two AZD1222 doses, spike-specific TCR breadth and depth were significantly higher than at day 0 and than in MenACWY recipients. Reportedly, almost half of the unique spike-specific TCRs recognized epitopes lying outside the regions that are mutated in the B.1.351 and B.1.1.7 variants. The 56-69-year group was small, and its depth increase did not reach significance, likely because of low power.

The CDR3 regions of human TCRbeta chains were analyzed by immunosequencing. The original pipeline was this. Repertoire TCRs were matched against a reference library of SARS-CoV-2-specific TCRs generated with the MIRA antigen-specificity platform. Breadth meant the fraction of unique TCRs that were SARS-CoV-2-associated, whereas depth meant the fraction of total T cells that were SARS-CoV-2-associated. Using the MIRA data, each spike-specific TCR was assigned both to the spike region to which the TCR was reactive and to a CD4 or CD8 class. Log10-transformed breadth and depth values were compared by one-way ANOVA with Sidak's multiple comparisons tests. TCRdb mirrors the immuneACCESS table, restricted to in-frame sequences. Some clones are absent from its copies; in checked studies, under half trace to an unresolved V gene, and the reason for the others is unknown. V, J and clone size are those of that table, while D and trimming were read from the DNA. Present in this sample are around 78,000 clones, roughly 87% of which were seen just once. The ten most abundant clones make up under 25% of the sample.

Comment on this clone: Its antigen remains undetermined. There are no base qualities to consult, and no much larger clone falls within one base.

The intended sense of this specimen's time point label: baseline before first vaccination. Samples from vaccinated people were obtained from the UK trials COV001 and COV002, which included a single-blind randomized controlled phase 2/3 trial of AZD1222 (ChAdOx1 nCoV-19) in healthy adults. Trial participant PBMC samples were collected at day 0 and day 28 after the second dose for TCRbeta chain sequencing. Looking up the germline V gene (reference sequence) yields CDR1 MNHEY and CDR2 SMNVEV. Its CDR3 holds 14 amino acids, cysteine through phenylalanine. The entry retains the CDR3 DNA only, 42 bases that are in frame from base 1. Between the V and J ends, shortened by 6 bases and 10 bases respectively, the junction contains 22 bases.

The origin of this receptor is an adult in good health. The sequencing here drew on peripheral blood, taken on day 0 of AZD1222 vaccination. The V and J genes are TRBV27 and TRBJ2-7, with no D gene named confidently. The CDR3 in this case is CASSRQSASRQQYF. The base sequence is TGTGCCAGCAGCCGTCAAAGTGCGTCTAGACAACAGTACTTC.